This TCR beta chain was identified in a study of vaccination effects on CD4 cells after COVID-19. ViraFEST expansion of antigen-specific CD4+ T cells with viral peptide pools preceded sequencing. Scientists isolated CD4+ T cells after an approximately 10-day culture period ended. Some clones are missing from TCRdb's copy, which holds only in-frame ones; the method was immunoSEQ multiplex PCR. This table holds more than 11,000 clones, over 60% found once. In regard to this clone: Its antigen is currently unknown.

Broader study findings: Convalescent patients numbered few in the study; early post-infection timepoints were missing entirely. Long after vaccination, the clones induced by infection and by vaccine shrank markedly in size.

Per the germline V gene, CDR1 is MNHEY and CDR2 is SVGAGI. The V end was cut by 4 bases, the J end by 4 bases, with 13 bases between. The CDR3 sequence is 14 residues long. The chain has TRBV6-5 and TRBJ2-5; the D is unclear. This TCR was recovered from a human donor who received a COVID-19 vaccine. Sequencing was performed on CD4+ T cells from PBMCs cultured with HCoV-229E spike peptides, taken before COVID-19 vaccination. DNA for the CDR3: TGTGCCAGCAGTTCGCGCCCAAAGGGAGAGACCCAGTACTTC. Encoded protein: CASSSRPKGETQYF.